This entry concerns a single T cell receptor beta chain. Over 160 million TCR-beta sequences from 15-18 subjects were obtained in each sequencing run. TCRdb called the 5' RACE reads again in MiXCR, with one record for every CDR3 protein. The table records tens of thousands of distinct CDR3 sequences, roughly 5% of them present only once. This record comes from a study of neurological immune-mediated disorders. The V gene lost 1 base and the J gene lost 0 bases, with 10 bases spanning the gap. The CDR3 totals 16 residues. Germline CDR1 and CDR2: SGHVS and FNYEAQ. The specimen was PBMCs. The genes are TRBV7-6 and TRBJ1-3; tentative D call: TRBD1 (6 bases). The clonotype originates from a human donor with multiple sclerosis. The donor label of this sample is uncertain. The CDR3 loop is CASSLGWTVSGNTIYF. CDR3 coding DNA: TGTGCCAGCAGCTTAGGATGGACAGTCTCTGGAAACACCATATATTTT. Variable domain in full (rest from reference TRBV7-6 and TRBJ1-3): GAGVSQSPRYKVTKRGQDVALRCDPISGHVSLYWYRQALGQGPEFLTYFNYEAQQDKSGLPNDRFSAERPEGSISTLTIQRTEQRDSAMYRCASSLGWTVSGNTIYFGEGSWLTVV.